This T cell receptor beta chain was identified during a study of blood T cell repertoires in COVID-19. Study context: Sites in the United States, Italy and Spain provided acute and convalescent COVID-19 samples. PBMCs, B-cell-depleted T cells, or T cells were the source of the cDNA or gDNA that made up the material.

As originally analysed: Reference gene primer amplification gave estimated nucleated cell counts. The assay was immunoSEQ multiplex PCR, and TCRdb's table has in-frame clones only and misses some. The V and J calls and clone size come from that table; D and trimming were worked out from the DNA. The sample holds roughly 180,000 clones, approximately 80% seen once. During active infection, Seattle patients enrolled and were then monitored through disease. The V end lost 0 bases, the J end lost 8 bases, and 19 bases lay between the germline ends. CDR1 MNHNS and CDR2 SASEGT come from the germline V gene. This CDR3 has 16 residues.

The chain couples TRBV6-1 to TRBJ1-2; D is uncertain. Sequences were obtained from peripheral blood. The receptor was derived from a woman in her thirties or forties with COVID-19, enrolled during active disease. This chain's CDR3 is CASSEAMGRMPFGYTF. CDR3 bases: TGTGCCAGCAGTGAAGCGATGGGCAGAATGCCCTTCGGCTACACCTTC.